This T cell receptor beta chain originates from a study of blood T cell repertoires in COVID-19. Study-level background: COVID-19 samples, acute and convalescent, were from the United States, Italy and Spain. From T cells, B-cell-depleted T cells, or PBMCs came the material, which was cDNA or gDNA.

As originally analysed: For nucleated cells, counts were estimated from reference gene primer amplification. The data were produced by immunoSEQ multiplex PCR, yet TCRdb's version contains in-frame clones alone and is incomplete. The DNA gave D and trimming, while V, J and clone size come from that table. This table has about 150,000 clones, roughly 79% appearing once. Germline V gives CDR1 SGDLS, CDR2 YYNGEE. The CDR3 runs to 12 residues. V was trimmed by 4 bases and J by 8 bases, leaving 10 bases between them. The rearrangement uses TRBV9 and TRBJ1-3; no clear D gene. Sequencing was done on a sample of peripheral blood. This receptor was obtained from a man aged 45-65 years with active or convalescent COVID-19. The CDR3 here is CASSPRGDTIYF. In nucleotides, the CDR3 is TGTGCCAGCAGCCCCCGCGGAGACACCATATATTTT.